These 3 T cell receptor beta chains were all obtained from the same sample, sequenced in a study of shared clonotypes between healthy human individuals. The data were produced by immunoSEQ multiplex PCR, yet TCRdb's version contains in-frame clones alone and is incomplete. This table holds some 480,000 clones, about 80% found once. The specimen sequenced was PBMCs. The receptor source for this set is a woman aged 40 to 55 in good health. Some clones in this sample may be carry-over from other donors' samples.

This sequence joins TRBV2 and TRBJ2-5; no clear D gene. The V end lost 8 bases, the J end lost 3 bases, and 13 bases lay between the germline ends. Germline-derived CDR1 and CDR2 are SNHLY and FYNNEI. The CDR3 is made up of 13 amino acids. CDR3 in amino acids: CASSRQVEETQYF. CDR3 nucleotide sequence: TGTGCCAGCTCGCGGCAGGTGGAAGAGACCCAGTACTTC.

The rearrangement links TRBV28 to TRBJ1-2; 9 bases are shared with TRBD1. Germline trimming cut 6 bases from V and 6 bases from J; bases unmatched to any gene: 8. Germline V gene sequence: CDR1 MDHEN, CDR2 SYDVKM. The CDR3 spans 14 residues. CDR3 loop: CASRTPGTGNGYTF. The CDR3 coding sequence is TGTGCCAGCAGAACCCCCGGGACAGGGAATGGCTACACCTTC.

V usage is TRBV28 and J usage is TRBJ2-7, with D perhaps TRBD1 or TRBD2 (5 bases each). Germline-derived CDR1 and CDR2 are MDHEN and SYDVKM. V was clipped by 3 bases and J by 5 bases, with 8 bases between them. The CDR3 contains 12 residues. CDR3 DNA sequence: TGTGCCAGCAGTTTGAGGGGCGACGAGCAGTACTTC. It translates to CASSLRGDEQYF.